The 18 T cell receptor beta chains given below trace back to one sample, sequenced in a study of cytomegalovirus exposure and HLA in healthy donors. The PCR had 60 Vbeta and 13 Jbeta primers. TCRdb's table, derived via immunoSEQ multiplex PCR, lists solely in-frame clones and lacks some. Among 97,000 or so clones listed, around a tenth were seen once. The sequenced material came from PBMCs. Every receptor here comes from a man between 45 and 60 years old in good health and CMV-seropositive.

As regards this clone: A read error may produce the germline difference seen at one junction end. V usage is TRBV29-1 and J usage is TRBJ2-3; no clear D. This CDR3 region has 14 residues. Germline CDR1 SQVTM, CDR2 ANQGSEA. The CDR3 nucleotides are TGCAGCGTTGACCCTCCTGGTAGAACAGATACGCAATATTTT. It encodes CSVDPPGRTDTQYF.

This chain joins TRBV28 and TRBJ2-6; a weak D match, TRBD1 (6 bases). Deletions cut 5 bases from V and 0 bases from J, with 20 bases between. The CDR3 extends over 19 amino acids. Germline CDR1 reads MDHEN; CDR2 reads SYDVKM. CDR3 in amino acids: CASSPHLRRGGSGANVLTF. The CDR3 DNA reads TGTGCCAGCAGTCCCCACCTACGACGAGGGGGCTCTGGGGCCAACGTCCTGACTTTC.

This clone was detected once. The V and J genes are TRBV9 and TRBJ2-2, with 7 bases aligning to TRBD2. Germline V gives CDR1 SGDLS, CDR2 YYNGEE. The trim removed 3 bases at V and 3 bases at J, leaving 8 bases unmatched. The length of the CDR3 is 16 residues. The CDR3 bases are TGTGCCAGCAGCGCCTATACTAGCGAGTACACCGGGGAGCTGTTTTTT. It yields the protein CASSAYTSEYTGELFF. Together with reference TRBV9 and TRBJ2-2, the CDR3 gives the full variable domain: DSGVTQTPKHLITATGQRVTLRCSPRSGDLSVYWYQQSLDQGLQFLIQYYNGEERAKGNILERFSAQQFPDLHSELNLSSLELGDSALYFCASSAYTSEYTGELFFGEGSRLTVL.

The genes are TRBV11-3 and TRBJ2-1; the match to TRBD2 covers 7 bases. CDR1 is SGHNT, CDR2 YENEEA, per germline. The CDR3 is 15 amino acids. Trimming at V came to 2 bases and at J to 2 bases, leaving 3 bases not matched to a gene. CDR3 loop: CASSLTSAPYNEQFF. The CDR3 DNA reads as TGTGCCAGCAGCTTAACTAGCGCGCCCTACAATGAGCAGTTCTTC. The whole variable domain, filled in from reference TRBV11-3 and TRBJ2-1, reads EAGVVQSPRYKIIEKKQPVAFWCNPISGHNTLYWYLQNLGQGPELLIRYENEEAVDDSQLPKDRFSAERLKGVDSTLKIQPAELGDSAVYLCASSLTSAPYNEQFFGPGTRLTVL.

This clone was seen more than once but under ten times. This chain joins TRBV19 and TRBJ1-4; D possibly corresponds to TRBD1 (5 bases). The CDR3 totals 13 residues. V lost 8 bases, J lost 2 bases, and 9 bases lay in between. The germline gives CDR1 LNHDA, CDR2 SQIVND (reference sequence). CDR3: CASSGGTNEKLFF. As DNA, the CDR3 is TGTGCCAGTTCTGGGGGGACTAATGAAAAACTGTTTTTT.

The DNA of the CDR3 is TGTGCCAGAAGCTGTCAACAGGGTACTCAGCCCCAGCATTTT. It specifies CARSCQQGTQPQHF. The chain is built from TRBV5-3 and TRBJ1-5; D is perhaps TRBD1 (6 bases). TRBV5-3 is recorded as an ORF, its role being uncertain. The V gene lost 3 bases and the J gene lost 6 bases, with 13 bases spanning the gap. This CDR3 is 14 amino acids long.

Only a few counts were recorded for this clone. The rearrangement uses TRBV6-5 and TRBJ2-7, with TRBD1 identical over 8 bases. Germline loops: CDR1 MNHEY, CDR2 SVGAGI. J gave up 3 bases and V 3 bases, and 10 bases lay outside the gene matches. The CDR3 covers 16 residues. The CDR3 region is CASSYVGTGLHYEQYF. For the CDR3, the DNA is TGTGCCAGCAGTTATGTTGGGACAGGCCTACACTACGAGCAGTACTTC.

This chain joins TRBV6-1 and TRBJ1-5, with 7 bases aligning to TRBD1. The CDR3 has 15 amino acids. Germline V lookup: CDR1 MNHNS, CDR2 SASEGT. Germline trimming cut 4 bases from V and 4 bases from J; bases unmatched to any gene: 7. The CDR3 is CASSGIGTANQPQHF. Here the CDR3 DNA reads TGTGCCAGCAGTGGCATCGGGACAGCTAATCAGCCCCAGCATTTT.

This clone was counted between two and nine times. CDR3 DNA sequence: TGTGCCAGCAGCTTAAGCCGGCTAGCGGGAGGCGAGCAGTACTTC. Translating gives CASSLSRLAGGEQYF. V is TRBV13 and J is TRBJ2-7, with 11 bases fitting TRBD2. The length of the CDR3 is 15 residues. V lost 2 bases and J lost 6; bases outside the gene matches: 6. Germline CDR1 PRHDT, CDR2 FYEKMQ (reference sequence). Looking up the rest from reference TRBV13 and TRBJ2-7 gives the full variable domain: AAGVIQSPRHLIKEKRETATLKCYPIPRHDTVYWYQQGPGQDPQFLISFYEKMQSDKGSIPDRFSAQQFSDYHSELNMSSLELGDSALYFCASSLSRLAGGEQYFGPGTRLTVT.

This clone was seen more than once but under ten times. The CDR3, as DNA: TGTGCCAGCAGTCAAACCAGTTTCAATGAGCAGTTCTTC. Amino acid sequence: CASSQTSFNEQFF. The genes are TRBV7-3 and TRBJ2-1; no definite D call. In germline, CDR1 is SGHTA, CDR2 FQGTGA. V was cut by 6 bases and J by 6 bases, with 12 bases left in between. The CDR3 covers 13 residues.

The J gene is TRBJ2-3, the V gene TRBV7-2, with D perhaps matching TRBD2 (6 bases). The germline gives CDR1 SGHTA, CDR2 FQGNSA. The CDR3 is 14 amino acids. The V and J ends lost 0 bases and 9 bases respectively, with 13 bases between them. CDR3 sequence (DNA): TGTGCCAGCAGCTTAGCCCCCGCGGGGAGAACGCAGTATTTT. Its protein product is CASSLAPAGRTQYF. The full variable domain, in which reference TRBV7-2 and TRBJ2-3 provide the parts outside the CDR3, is GAGVSQSPSNKVTEKGKDVELRCDPISGHTALYWYRQSLGQGLEFLIYFQGNSAPDKSGLPSDRFSAERTGGSVSTLTIQRTQQEDSAVYLCASSLAPAGRTQYFGPGTRLTVL.

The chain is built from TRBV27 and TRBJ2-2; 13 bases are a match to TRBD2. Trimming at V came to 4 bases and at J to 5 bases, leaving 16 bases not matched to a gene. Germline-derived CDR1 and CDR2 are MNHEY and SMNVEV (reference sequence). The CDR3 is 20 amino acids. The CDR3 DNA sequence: TGTGCCAGCAGTTCCGCCGGGACTAGCGGGATGAGTTGGGGTACCGGGGAGCTGTTTTTT. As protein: CASSSAGTSGMSWGTGELFF.

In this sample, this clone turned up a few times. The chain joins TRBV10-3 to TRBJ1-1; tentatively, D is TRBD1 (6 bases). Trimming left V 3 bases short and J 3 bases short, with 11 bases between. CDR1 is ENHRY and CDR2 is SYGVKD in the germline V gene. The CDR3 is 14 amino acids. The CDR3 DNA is TGTGCCATCAGTGACCCGGGACATCACACTGAAGCTTTCTTT. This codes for CAISDPGHHTEAFF.

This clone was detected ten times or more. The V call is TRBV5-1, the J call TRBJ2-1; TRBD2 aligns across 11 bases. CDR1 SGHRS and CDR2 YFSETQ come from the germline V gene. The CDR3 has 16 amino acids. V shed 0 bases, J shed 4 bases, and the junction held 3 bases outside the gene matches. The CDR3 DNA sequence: TGCGCCAGCAGCTTGGCCGGGACTAGCGGTTACAATGAGCAGTTCTTC. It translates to CASSLAGTSGYNEQFF.

The chain's CDR3 is CASSPSDPIFQPQHF. The CDR3 DNA reads TGTGCCAGCAGCCCCTCAGATCCCATTTTTCAGCCCCAGCATTTT. The genes are TRBV6-6 and TRBJ1-5; D is uncertain. Germline assignment: CDR1 MNHNY and CDR2 SVGAGI (reference sequence). This CDR3 spans 15 amino acids. Between the trimmed V and J ends, which lost 6 bases and 6 bases, there was a span of 18 bases.

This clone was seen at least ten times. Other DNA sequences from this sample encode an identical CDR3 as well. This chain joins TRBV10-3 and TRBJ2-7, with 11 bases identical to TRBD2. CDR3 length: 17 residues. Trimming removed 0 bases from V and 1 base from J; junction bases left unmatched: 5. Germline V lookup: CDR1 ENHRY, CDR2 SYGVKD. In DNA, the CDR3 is TGTGCCATCAGTGAGTCGGGTCGACTAGCGGGATCCTACGAGCAGTACTTC. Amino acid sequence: CAISESGRLAGSYEQYF.

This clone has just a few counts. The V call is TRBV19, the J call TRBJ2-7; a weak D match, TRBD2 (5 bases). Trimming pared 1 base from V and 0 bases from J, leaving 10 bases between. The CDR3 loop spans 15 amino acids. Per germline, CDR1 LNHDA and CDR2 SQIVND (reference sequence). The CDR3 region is CASSIGPGSSYEQYF. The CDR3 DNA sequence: TGTGCCAGTAGTATAGGCCCGGGGTCCTCCTACGAGCAGTACTTC.

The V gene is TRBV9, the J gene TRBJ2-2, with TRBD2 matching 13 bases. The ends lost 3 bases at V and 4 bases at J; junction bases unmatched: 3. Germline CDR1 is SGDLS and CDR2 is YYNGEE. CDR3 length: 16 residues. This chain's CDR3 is CASSGTSGRATGELFF. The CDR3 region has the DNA TGTGCCAGCAGCGGAACTAGCGGGAGGGCCACCGGGGAGCTGTTTTTT.